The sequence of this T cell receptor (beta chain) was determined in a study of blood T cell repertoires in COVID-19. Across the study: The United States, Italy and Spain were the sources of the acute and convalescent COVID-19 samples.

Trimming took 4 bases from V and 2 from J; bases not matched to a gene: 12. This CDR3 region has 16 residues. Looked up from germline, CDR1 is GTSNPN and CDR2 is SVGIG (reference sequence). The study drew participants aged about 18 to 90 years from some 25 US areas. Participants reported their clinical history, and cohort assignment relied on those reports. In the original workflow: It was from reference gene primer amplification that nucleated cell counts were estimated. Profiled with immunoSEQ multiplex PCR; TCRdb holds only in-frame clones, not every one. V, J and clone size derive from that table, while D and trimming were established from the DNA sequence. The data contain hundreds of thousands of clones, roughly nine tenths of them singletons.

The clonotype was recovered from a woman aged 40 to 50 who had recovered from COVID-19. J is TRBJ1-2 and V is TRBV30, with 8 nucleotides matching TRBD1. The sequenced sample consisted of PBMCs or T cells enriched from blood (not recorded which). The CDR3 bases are TGTGCCTGGACTGCTTCAAGACAGGGGAAAAACTATGGCTACACCTTC. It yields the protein CAWTASRQGKNYGYTF.